These T cell receptor beta chains were read from a single sample in a study of blood T cell repertoires in COVID-19. The protocol was immunoSEQ multiplex PCR, while the TCRdb copy is restricted to in-frame clones and leaves out a portion. The sample gives some 260,000 clones, over 75% of which show up once; about 0.64% is in the top ten. Sequenced input: peripheral blood. The source is a human donor in a cohort sampled during active COVID-19. Each CDR3 is given with its conserved first and last residue. D genes are given only for firm matches. The listing skips clone size in some rows; elsewhere it reads once, few, many or a size class.

v_gene: TRBV5-6; j_gene: TRBJ2-1; d_gene: -; abundance: once; CDR3nt: TGTGCCAGCAGCTGGGCTGACAGGTTACAGTTCTTC; CDR3aa: CASSWADRLQFF
v_gene: TRBV3-1/TRBV3-2; j_gene: TRBJ2-3; d_gene: TRBD2; abundance: -; CDR3nt: TGTGCCAGCGGTAGCGGGGGGGCAGATACGCAGTATTTT; CDR3aa: CASGSGGADTQYF
v_gene: TRBV5-4; j_gene: TRBJ1-1; d_gene: TRBD1; abundance: -; CDR3nt: TGTGCCAGCAGCTTGGGAACAGGGGGCCGGGACACTGAAGCTTTCTTT; CDR3aa: CASSLGTGGRDTEAFF
v_gene: TRBV5-1; j_gene: TRBJ1-4; d_gene: -; abundance: -; CDR3nt: TGCGCCAGCAGCTTTATGCCTCACGGGAATGAAAAACTGTTTTTT; CDR3aa: CASSFMPHGNEKLFF
v_gene: TRBV12-3/TRBV12-4; j_gene: TRBJ2-1; d_gene: -; abundance: few; CDR3nt: TGTGCCAGCAGTCCCATCTCCTACAATGAGCAGTTCTTC; CDR3aa: CASSPISYNEQFF
v_gene: TRBV4-2; j_gene: TRBJ2-1; d_gene: TRBD2; abundance: -; CDR3nt: TGTGCCAGCAGCCATCTCATGGATCCTAGCGGGATCAATGAGCAGTTCTTC; CDR3aa: CASSHLMDPSGINEQFF
v_gene: TRBV4-3; j_gene: TRBJ2-7; d_gene: -; abundance: -; CDR3nt: TGCGCCAGCAGCCAAGATTCTCAGGGCGTGGGGTACGAGCAGTACTTC; CDR3aa: CASSQDSQGVGYEQYF
v_gene: TRBV7-2; j_gene: TRBJ2-1; d_gene: TRBD2; abundance: -; CDR3nt: TGTGCCAGCAGCTTTGACGGGACTAGCGGTATGGGTGAGCAGTTCTTC; CDR3aa: CASSFDGTSGMGEQFF
v_gene: TRBV27; j_gene: TRBJ1-1; d_gene: -; abundance: -; CDR3nt: TGTGCCAGCAGTTTTTTGGCGGGCCCTGAAGCTTTCTTT; CDR3aa: CASSFLAGPEAFF
v_gene: TRBV9; j_gene: TRBJ2-7; d_gene: -; abundance: -; CDR3nt: TGTGCCAGCAGCCAGGACGGACGAGGGGAGCAGTACTTC; CDR3aa: CASSQDGRGEQYF
v_gene: TRBV9; j_gene: TRBJ1-2; d_gene: TRBD1; abundance: -; CDR3nt: TGTGCCAGCAGGGACGACAGGGGTTCCTATGGCTACACCTTC; CDR3aa: CASRDDRGSYGYTF